This T cell receptor beta chain emerged from a study of blood T cell repertoires in COVID-19. At the level of the study: The origin of the acute and convalescent COVID-19 samples was the United States, Italy and Spain. Sources were T cells, B-cell-depleted T cells, or PBMCs; the material itself was cDNA or gDNA.

The CDR3 has 15 amino acids. V lost 8 bases, J lost 1 base, and 15 bases lay in between. Germline V gene data show CDR1 as SNHLY and CDR2 as FYNNEI. Per the authors' pipeline: Estimation of nucleated cell counts relied on the amplification of reference gene primers. The method was immunoSEQ multiplex PCR; TCRdb's version includes in-frame clones alone and lacks a portion of them. That table gives V, J and clone size, and the DNA gave D and trimming. The repertoire holds fewer than 250,000 clones, with 83% as singletons. This clone appeared many times. This chain connects TRBV2 to TRBJ2-1; possibly TRBD2 for D (5 bases). This sequence originates from a woman between 50 and 59 years old with acute or convalescent COVID-19. Sequencing input: peripheral blood. The CDR3 spells CASYFFERSYNEQFF. The DNA for the CDR3 is TGTGCCAGCTACTTTTTCGAGCGGTCCTACAATGAGCAGTTCTTC.